The TCR beta chain under discussion was sequenced for a study of shared clonotypes between healthy human individuals. The assay was immunoSEQ multiplex PCR, and TCRdb's table has in-frame clones only and misses some. The repertoire holds about 1.1 million clones, with about four fifths as singletons. This clone was seen a handful of times. The junction and the germline gene differ at one end; a read error may be behind it. Material for sequencing was memory CD4+ T cells from PBMCs. Subset specified: CD45RA-negative fraction. The clonotype was recovered from a man younger than 35 in good health. Some clones in this sample may be carry-over from other donors' samples.

The CDR3, as DNA: TGTGCCAGCGGTGATAGCGGGACGGTCGAGCAGTACTTC. This gives the protein CASGDSGTVEQYF. This chain links TRBV2 with TRBJ2-7, with 8 bases matching TRBD2. This CDR3 region has 13 residues. Germline CDR1 is SNHLY and CDR2 is FYNNEI.